This TCR beta chain was captured in a study of T cell responses to AZD1222 COVID-19 vaccine (dated by TCRdb to the early 2020s). About the study as a whole: AZD1222 recipients given second doses at about 4 weeks or at about 12 weeks were pooled, since spike-specific TCR depth and breadth were not found to differ between the two schedules. TCR sequencing covered roughly 230 trial participants: about 210 given two doses of AZD1222 and some 25 given two doses of MenACWY control vaccine. Enrollment into the trials was organized by age into subgroups of 18-55, 56-69 and 70-plus years, and those subgroups contained roughly 140, 27 and 60 TCR-sequenced participants, respectively. Broader findings and caveats from the paper: Nearly half of unique spike-specific TCRs reportedly recognized epitopes outside regions mutated in the B.1.351 and B.1.1.7 variants. CD4 TCRs associated with the vaccine covered the entire spike protein, and the dominant responses were in regions 160-218 and 743-854. Conclusions about previously exposed vaccinees are limited because only a handful of AZD1222 recipients were SARS-CoV-2 seropositive at baseline. A significant rise in spike-specific TCR breadth and depth was observed after two AZD1222 doses relative to day 0 and relative to MenACWY recipients. The 56-69-year group was small, and its depth increase did not reach significance, likely because of low power. No day 14 peak-response samples were available, so repertoires were characterized only after the peak T cell response. Participants were mostly white British, with more females than males. The authors suggested clonal diversity may have been underestimated.

With regard to this clone: Its specific antigen is unknown. The sample holds no much larger clone one base away, and base qualities are not on file.

Reading the label with the study, this specimen's time point is: baseline before first vaccination. The vaccinee samples were drawn from two UK trials, COV001 and COV002, one of which was a single-blind randomized controlled phase 2/3 trial testing AZD1222 (ChAdOx1 nCoV-19) in healthy adults. For TCRbeta chain sequencing, PBMC samples from trial participants were taken at day 0 and at day 28 after the second dose. The CDR3 regions of human TCRbeta chains were subjected to immunosequencing. The study's processing was this. TCRs in the repertoires were compared against a reference library of SARS-CoV-2-specific TCRs that had been generated with the MIRA antigen-specificity platform. Breadth was defined as the fraction of unique TCRs that were SARS-CoV-2-associated. Depth was defined as the fraction of total T cells that were SARS-CoV-2-associated. Using the MIRA data, every spike-specific TCR was mapped to the spike region that the TCR reacted to and assigned to either a CD4 or a CD8 class. Log10-transformed breadth and depth values were compared by one-way ANOVA with Sidak's multiple comparisons tests. The table was pulled from immuneACCESS by TCRdb, which kept in-frame rearrangements only. Such tables lose some clones; where checked, under half of the loss comes from unresolved V genes, and the rest has no known cause. That table gives V, J and clone size, and the DNA gave D and trimming. This sample is represented by more than 150,000 clones; 85% to 90% of them were singletons. The top ten constitute 5% to 7% of the sample.

The source was peripheral blood, collected on day 0 of AZD1222 vaccination. The TCR was taken from an adult in good health.

The DNA sequence is as follows: TGTGCCAGCAGTTCCCCTTGGGGTCGCCTCGGAAACACCATATATTTT. It translates as CASSSPWGRLGNTIYF. The V and J segments used are TRBV28 and TRBJ1-3; no confident D gene assignment can be made. CDR1 and CDR2 are read off the germline V gene as MDHEN and SYDVKM. Its CDR3 holds 16 amino acids, cysteine through phenylalanine. Left in the record is the CDR3 DNA by itself, 48 bases read in frame from the first base. The V end loses 4 bases and the J end loses 4 bases, and a stretch of 17 bases separates them.